This passage covers 31 T cell receptor beta chains from one sample sequenced in a study of T cell responses to AZD1222 COVID-19 vaccine. Here immunoSEQ multiplex PCR was the method, and the copy in TCRdb shows in-frame clones only, minus some. The sample records fewer than 180,000 clones, roughly 90% being singletons. Material: peripheral blood, obtained 28 days after the second AZD1222 dose. The receptors were gathered from an adult who received the AZD1222 COVID-19 vaccine.

This clone was recorded a few times. As DNA, the CDR3 is TGTGCCAGCAGTTACGGTGGGGCTAGCAATCAGCCCCAGCATTTT. It is translated as CASSYGGASNQPQHF. This chain links TRBV6-5 with TRBJ1-5; a weak D match, TRBD1 (5 bases). This CDR3 has 15 amino acids. V gave up 2 bases and J gave up 0 bases, with 8 bases separating them. Germline V gene sequence: CDR1 MNHEY, CDR2 SVGAGI.

The CDR3 here is CSGAETNIQYF. DNA of the CDR3: TGCAGTGGGGCAGAAACAAACATTCAGTACTTC. The chain combines TRBV20-1 with TRBJ2-4; D gene ambiguous. In germline, CDR1 is DFQATT, CDR2 SNEGSKA (reference sequence). Trimming removed 7 bases from V and 6 bases from J, with 10 bases in between. The CDR3 sequence is 11 residues long.

The CDR3 protein is CSAPDRGGYTF. CDR3 bases: TGCAGCGCACCGGACCGAGGAGGCTACACCTTC. The J gene is TRBJ1-2, the V gene TRBV29-1; D not resolved. With 7 bases removed from V and 8 bases from J, the gap between germline ends came to 14 bases. CDR1 SQVTM and CDR2 ANQGSEA come from the germline V gene. The CDR3 sequence is 11 residues long.

This clone was picked up a small number of times. J is TRBJ1-4 and V is TRBV5-8; D gene ambiguous. The V gene lost 0 bases and the J gene lost 8 bases, with 5 bases spanning the gap. This CDR3 is 12 amino acids long. Germline V gene data show CDR1 as SGHTS and CDR2 as YDEGEE. CDR3 coding DNA: TGTGCCAGCAGCTTGGTAAAGGAAAAACTGTTTTTT. Its protein product is CASSLVKEKLFF.

V is TRBV24-1 and J is TRBJ2-3, with 12 nucleotides matching TRBD2. The trim removed 5 bases at V and 0 bases at J, leaving 5 bases unmatched. The CDR3 is 17 residues long. Per the germline V gene, CDR1 is KGHDR and CDR2 is SFDVKD. The CDR3 loop is CATSASGTSGSTDTQYF. CDR3 nucleotide sequence: TGTGCCACCAGTGCGTCCGGGACTAGCGGGAGCACAGATACGCAGTATTTT.

V usage is TRBV4-3 and J usage is TRBJ2-1, with 9 bases matching TRBD2. Germline CDR1 is LGHNA and CDR2 is YSLEER. Trimming removed 3 bases from V and 7 bases from J; junction bases left unmatched: 7. This CDR3 is built from 15 residues. The CDR3 nucleotides are TGCGCCAGCAGCCACGCCCTAGCGGGGCCAAATGAGCAGTTCTTC. It translates to CASSHALAGPNEQFF.

The V and J genes are TRBV2 and TRBJ1-4, with 8 nucleotides matching TRBD1. Unmatched junction bases numbered 3, after V lost 5 bases and J lost 4 bases. The CDR3 consists of 14 residues. Germline V lookup: CDR1 SNHLY, CDR2 FYNNEI. The CDR3 DNA reads as TGTGCCAGCAGTAACAGGGGGGTTAATGAAAAACTGTTTTTT. The encoded protein is CASSNRGVNEKLFF.

CDR3 residues: CASSRDRSSGNTIYF. The CDR3, as DNA: TGTGCCAGCAGCCGAGACAGGAGCTCTGGAAACACCATATATTTT. V and J are TRBV7-9 and TRBJ1-3; D possibly corresponds to TRBD1 (6 bases). V lost 5 bases and J 0 bases, leaving 11 bases between the germline ends. The CDR3 extends over 15 amino acids. From germline, CDR1 is SEHNR and CDR2 FQNEAQ (reference sequence).

The chain links TRBV6-4 to TRBJ2-1, with 9 bases matching TRBD2. Losses at the gene ends were 3 bases for V and 10 bases for J; bases not matched to a gene: 7. The CDR3 runs 14 residues. Germline V gene data show CDR1 as MRHNA and CDR2 as SNTAGT. The DNA of the CDR3 is TGTGCCAGCAGTGATGGGACTAGCTTGGGAGAGCAGTTCTTC. It specifies CASSDGTSLGEQFF.

Notes on this clone: This specimen includes other DNA sequences encoding the same CDR3. The rearrangement joins TRBV10-3 to TRBJ2-7, with a weak D call TRBD2 (6 bases). The CDR3 totals 15 residues. Deletions cut 0 bases from V and 2 bases from J, with 11 bases between. Germline CDR1 reads ENHRY; CDR2 reads SYGVKD. For the CDR3, the DNA is TGTGCCATCAGTGAGTCGGAGGGGACCCCCTACGAGCAGTACTTC. This encodes CAISESEGTPYEQYF.

The V call is TRBV9, the J call TRBJ1-2; TRBD1 agrees at 9 bases. V gave up 3 bases and J gave up 8 bases; unmatched junction bases: 14. This CDR3 has 16 residues. CDR1 SGDLS and CDR2 YYNGEE come from the germline V gene. The CDR3 DNA reads TGTGCCAGCAGCGGACCCGGGACAGGGACCTTCCGAGGCTACACCTTC. Protein product: CASSGPGTGTFRGYTF.

This chain connects TRBV6-5 to TRBJ2-1, with no clear D. Trimming took 9 bases from V and 10 from J, leaving 13 bases between them. CDR3 length: 11 amino acids. Germline assignment: CDR1 MNHEY and CDR2 SVGAGI. The CDR3 loop is CASIVSGEQFF. Here the CDR3 DNA reads TGTGCCAGTATTGTCTCCGGGGAGCAGTTCTTC.

The chain employs TRBV27 and TRBJ1-2; the match to TRBD1 covers 9 bases. The germline V gene encodes CDR1 MNHEY and CDR2 SMNVEV (reference sequence). This CDR3 comprises 13 residues. V lost 7 bases, J lost 7 bases, and 7 bases stayed unmatched. The CDR3 DNA reads TGTGCCAGCAAACTACAGGGGGCGGGTGGCTACACCTTC. Encoded protein: CASKLQGAGGYTF.

The count of this clone is one. The V call is TRBV7-9, the J call TRBJ2-1; 13 nucleotides align to TRBD2. This CDR3 comprises 15 residues. Germline CDR1 reads SEHNR; CDR2 reads FQNEAQ (reference sequence). Losses at the gene ends were 5 bases for V and 9 bases for J; bases not matched to a gene: 7. The CDR3 loop is CASSHTSGRAGEQFF. As DNA, the CDR3 is TGTGCCAGCAGCCACACTAGCGGGAGGGCCGGTGAGCAGTTCTTC.

The chain carries TRBV13 and TRBJ2-1; D not certain. The length of the CDR3 is 13 residues. Germline assignment: CDR1 PRHDT and CDR2 FYEKMQ (reference sequence). Trimming left V 0 bases short and J 6 bases short, with 6 bases between. DNA of the CDR3: TGTGCCAGCAGCTTAGGAACGACCAATGAGCAGTTCTTC. This gives the protein CASSLGTTNEQFF.

The chain joins TRBV18 to TRBJ2-2, with D possibly being TRBD2 (6 bases). The CDR3 totals 13 residues. V was shortened by 3 bases and J by 9 bases, with 11 bases between the two germline ends. Germline loops: CDR1 KGHSH, CDR2 LQKENI. The CDR3 DNA reads as TGTGCCAGCTCACCGGGGACTGACCGGGAGCTGTTTTTT. Translating it yields CASSPGTDRELFF.

Comment on this clone: This specimen includes other DNA sequences encoding the same CDR3. V gene TRBV5-1 combines with J gene TRBJ1-2; 7 bases line up with TRBD1. Unmatched junction bases numbered 5, after V lost 0 bases and J lost 6 bases. The length of the CDR3 is 14 residues. CDR1 and CDR2 (germline): SGHRS, YFSETQ. CDR3 protein: CASSLALTGDGYTF. The CDR3 nucleotides read TGCGCCAGCAGCTTGGCATTAACAGGGGATGGCTACACCTTC.

The V gene is TRBV11-2, the J gene TRBJ1-1; perhaps TRBD1 as D (5 bases). The CDR3 sequence is 14 residues long. Germline CDR1 and CDR2: SGHAT and FQNNGV. The V and J ends lost 2 bases and 5 bases respectively, with 12 bases between them. CDR3 residues: CASSLWGEWTEAFF. CDR3 nucleotides: TGTGCCAGCAGCTTATGGGGGGAGTGGACTGAAGCTTTCTTT.

CDR3 residues: CATSDPDSYNEQFF. The CDR3 DNA is TGTGCCACCAGTGACCCGGACAGCTACAATGAGCAGTTCTTC. V and J are TRBV24-1 and TRBJ2-1; possibly TRBD1 for D (6 bases). Deletions cut 4 bases from V and 3 bases from J, with 9 bases between. Germline lookup yields CDR1 KGHDR and CDR2 SFDVKD. The CDR3 covers 14 residues.

This chain joins TRBV9 and TRBJ2-3, with D perhaps TRBD1 (5 bases). The CDR3 consists of 15 residues. Germline V CDR1 and CDR2: SGDLS, YYNGEE. V was clipped by 0 bases and J by 6 bases, with 14 bases between them. CDR3 sequence reads: CASSVDGFRQDTQYF. CDR3 nucleotides: TGTGCCAGCAGCGTAGACGGCTTCCGACAGGATACGCAGTATTTT.

The genes are TRBV4-2 and TRBJ1-4, with 7 nucleotides matching TRBD1. Per germline, CDR1 LGHNA and CDR2 YNFKEQ. The junction had 3 bases not matched to a gene; V was cut back by 0 bases and J by 2 bases. The CDR3 has 16 amino acids. CDR3 region: CASSQDWGQTNEKLFF. As DNA, the CDR3 is TGTGCCAGCAGCCAAGATTGGGGACAGACTAATGAAAAACTGTTTTTT.

The V and J genes are TRBV6-6 and TRBJ2-3; TRBD2 agrees at 14 bases. The CDR3 covers 19 residues. The germline gives CDR1 MNHNY, CDR2 SVGAGI (reference sequence). J was trimmed by 7 bases and V by 5 bases; bases with no gene match: 17. The CDR3 region has the DNA TGTGCCAGCAGTCCGGGACTAGCGGGAGACATATACCTACCATATACGCAGTATTTT. Translation gives CASSPGLAGDIYLPYTQYF.

This chain joins TRBV11-3 and TRBJ2-1, with D uncertain. The CDR3 runs to 14 residues. V lost 1 base and J lost 7, with 11 bases in between. Germline lookup yields CDR1 SGHNT and CDR2 YENEEA. In DNA form, the CDR3 reads TGTGCCAGCAGCTTAGGACAACTCTGGAATGAGCAGTTCTTC. Protein product: CASSLGQLWNEQFF.

The V call is TRBV4-3, the J call TRBJ2-7, with 11 bases matching TRBD2. Germline trimming cut 0 bases from V and 1 base from J; bases unmatched to any gene: 11. Germline V gene data show CDR1 as LGHNA and CDR2 as YSLEER. The CDR3 has 19 amino acids. CDR3 coding DNA: TGCGCCAGCAGCCAAGATAGGCCTAGCGGGAGGCCTGTATCCTACGAGCAGTACTTC. Protein: CASSQDRPSGRPVSYEQYF.

V is TRBV19 and J is TRBJ2-5; tentatively, D is TRBD2 (6 bases). From germline, CDR1 is LNHDA and CDR2 SQIVND (reference sequence). This CDR3 is 12 amino acids long. Trimming took 9 bases from V and 2 from J, leaving 10 bases between them. In DNA form, the CDR3 reads TGTGCCAGCTCGACTAGTCAAGAGACCCAGTACTTC. Protein product: CASSTSQETQYF.

The V gene is TRBV3-1 (or the pseudogene TRBV3-2), the J gene TRBJ1-5; D remains ambiguous. CDR1 and CDR2 from the germline V gene are LGHDT and YNNKEL (reference sequence). This CDR3 region has 15 residues. V dropped 1 base and J dropped 0 bases, with 7 bases sitting between them. The CDR3 region has the DNA TGTGCCAGCAGCCAAGGGTGGGATAGCAATCAGCCCCAGCATTTT. Translating gives CASSQGWDSNQPQHF.

The chain links TRBV14 to TRBJ1-3, with a tentative D call TRBD1 (5 bases). Germline V CDR1 and CDR2: SGHDN, FVKESK. Trimming stripped 6 bases from V and 4 bases from J, with 10 bases between. The CDR3 contains 13 residues. CDR3 loop: CASSVYRGNTIYF. For the CDR3, the DNA is TGTGCCAGCAGTGTGTACAGGGGAAACACCATATATTTT.

This chain uses TRBV7-8 with TRBJ2-2, with 11 nucleotides matching TRBD2. The V segment lost 5 bases and the J segment 3 bases; nucleotides outside the gene matches: 5. CDR3 length: 16 amino acids. Germline V gene data show CDR1 as SGHVS and CDR2 as FQNEAQ. This CDR3 reads CASSPGTSGHTGELFF. The CDR3, as DNA: TGTGCCAGCAGCCCTGGGACTAGCGGACACACCGGGGAGCTGTTTTTT.

This clone was counted only a few times. The genes are TRBV5-1 and TRBJ1-3; D gene uncertain. The CDR3 is 14 amino acids. Germline V gene lookup returns CDR1 SGHRS and CDR2 YFSETQ. V dropped 7 bases and J dropped 1 base, with 12 bases sitting between them. The CDR3 DNA follows: TGCGCCAGCCGCGACGGAAGATCTGGAAACACCATATATTTT. Encoded protein: CASRDGRSGNTIYF.

CDR3 bases: TGTGCCAGCAGTACCCTAGCGGGAGTTTCACACGAGCAGTACTTC. Its protein is CASSTLAGVSHEQYF. V and J are TRBV27 and TRBJ2-7, with 10 bases fitting TRBD2. Germline values: CDR1 MNHEY, CDR2 SMNVEV (reference sequence). This CDR3 region has 15 residues. J gave up 5 bases and V 5 bases, and 9 bases lay outside the gene matches.

The rearrangement links TRBV29-1 to TRBJ1-2, with D perhaps TRBD1 (5 bases). Between the trimmed V and J ends, which lost 7 bases and 7 bases, there was a span of 16 bases. The CDR3 spans 12 residues. CDR1 and CDR2 (germline): SQVTM, ANQGSEA. CDR3 loop: CSALPGRGGYTF. CDR3 in DNA: TGCAGCGCCCTCCCGGGGCGCGGTGGCTACACCTTC.